The clone carrying this TCR beta chain was detected a few times. Its antigen is undetermined. Expressed TCRB transcripts got sequenced, as all isolated RNA was reverse transcribed. TCRdb's table, derived via immunoSEQ multiplex PCR, lists solely in-frame clones and lacks some. The profile shows over 650,000 clones, 11% to 15% of them singletons. These data belong to a study of beta chain features in type 1 diabetes. The CDR3 spans 13 residues. Germline V gene data show CDR1 as MDHEN and CDR2 as SYDVKM. The germline V and J ends were trimmed by 10 bases and 3 bases, with 14 bases remaining between them. Study results and caveats: All four CD4+ subsets from Type 1 diabetes patients carried moderately but significantly shorter TCRB CDR3s. Naive, central memory and regulatory TCRB repertoires appeared more similar among patients than healthy donors.

Input material: naive CD4+ T cells from blood. The receptor comes from a man younger than 35 with type 1 diabetes. The chain is built from TRBV28 and TRBJ2-3; D is possibly TRBD2 (5 bases). For the CDR3, the DNA is TGTGCCACCGAGGGTTCGGGGACAGATACGCAGTATTTT. Protein sequence: CATEGSGTDTQYF.